This T cell receptor beta chain was recovered during a study of cytomegalovirus exposure and HLA in healthy donors. Study results and limitations: For most TCR sequences rarity was the rule, although some public TCRs occurred in many donors. A later analysis reportedly identified an Asian-associated ancestry cluster as carrying fewer N-insertions than the approximately 730-donor mean. HLA restriction was apparent for most CMV-associated TCR beta chains in a later analysis. Presence/absence analyses treated sequencing depth as roughly uniform across donors.

Points on this clone: Its antigen is unknown.

CDR3 length equals 16 residues. Per the germline V gene, CDR1 is SNHLY and CDR2 is FYNNEI. J was trimmed by 3 bases and V by 2 bases; bases with no gene match: 9. A multiplex PCR was run with 60 Vbeta primers and 13 Jbeta primers. Assay: immunoSEQ multiplex PCR; the TCRdb copy retains only in-frame clones and omits some. Of under 150,000 clones in the sample, about 71% were seen once. The sequence came from a woman aged 55-69 years in good health and CMV-seropositive. Input material: PBMCs. This rearrangement joins TRBV2 to TRBJ1-2, with 7 positions matching TRBD1. DNA of the CDR3: TGTGCCAGCAGTGAATATCCGACAGGGTCGGACTATGGCTACACCTTC. It specifies CASSEYPTGSDYGYTF.